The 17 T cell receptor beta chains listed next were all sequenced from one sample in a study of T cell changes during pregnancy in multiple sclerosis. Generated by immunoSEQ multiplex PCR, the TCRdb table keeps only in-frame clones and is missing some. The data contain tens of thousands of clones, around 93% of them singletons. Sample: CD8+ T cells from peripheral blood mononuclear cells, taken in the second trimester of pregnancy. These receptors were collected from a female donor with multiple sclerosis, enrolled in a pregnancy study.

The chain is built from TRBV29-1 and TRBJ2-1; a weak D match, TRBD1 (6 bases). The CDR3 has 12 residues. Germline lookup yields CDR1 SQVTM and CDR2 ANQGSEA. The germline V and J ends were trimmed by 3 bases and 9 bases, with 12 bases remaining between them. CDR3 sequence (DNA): TGCAGCGTTGAGCAGGGGATGGGTGAGCAGTTCTTC. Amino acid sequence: CSVEQGMGEQFF.

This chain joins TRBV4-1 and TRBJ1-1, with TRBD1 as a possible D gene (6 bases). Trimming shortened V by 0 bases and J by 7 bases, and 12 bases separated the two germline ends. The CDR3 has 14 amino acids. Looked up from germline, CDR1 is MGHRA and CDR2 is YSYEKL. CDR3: CASSQDSGEDEAFF. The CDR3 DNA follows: TGCGCCAGCAGCCAAGATTCAGGGGAAGATGAAGCTTTCTTT.

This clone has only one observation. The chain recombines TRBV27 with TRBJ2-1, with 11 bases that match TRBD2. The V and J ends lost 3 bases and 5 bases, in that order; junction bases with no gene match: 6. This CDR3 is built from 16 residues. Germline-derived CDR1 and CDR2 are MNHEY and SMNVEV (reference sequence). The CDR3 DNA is TGTGCCAGCAGTTTTACTAGCGGGAGTACCCACAATGAGCAGTTCTTC. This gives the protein CASSFTSGSTHNEQFF.

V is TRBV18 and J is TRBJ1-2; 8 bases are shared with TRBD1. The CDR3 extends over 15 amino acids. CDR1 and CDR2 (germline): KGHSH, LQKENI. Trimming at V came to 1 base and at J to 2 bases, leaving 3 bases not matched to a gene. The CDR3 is CASSPLGQENYGYTF. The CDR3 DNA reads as TGTGCCAGCTCACCACTGGGACAGGAAAACTATGGCTACACCTTC.

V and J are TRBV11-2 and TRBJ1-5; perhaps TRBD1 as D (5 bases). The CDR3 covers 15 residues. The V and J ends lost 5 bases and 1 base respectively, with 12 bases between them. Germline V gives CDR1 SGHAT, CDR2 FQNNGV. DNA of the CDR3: TGTGCCAGCAGCCACCAGGGTTCGAGCAATCAGCCCCAGCATTTT. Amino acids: CASSHQGSSNQPQHF.

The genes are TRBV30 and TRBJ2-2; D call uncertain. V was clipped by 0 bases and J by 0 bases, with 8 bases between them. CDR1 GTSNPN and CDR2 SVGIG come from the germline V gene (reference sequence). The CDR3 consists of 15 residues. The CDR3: CAWSVGNSNTGELFF. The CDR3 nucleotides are TGTGCCTGGAGTGTGGGCAACTCGAACACCGGGGAGCTGTTTTTT.

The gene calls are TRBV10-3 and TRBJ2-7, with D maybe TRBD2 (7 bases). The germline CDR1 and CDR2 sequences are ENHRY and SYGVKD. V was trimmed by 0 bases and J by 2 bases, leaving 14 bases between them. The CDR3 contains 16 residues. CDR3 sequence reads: CAISESLGGTPYEQYF. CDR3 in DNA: TGTGCCATCAGTGAGTCGTTGGGGGGGACACCCTACGAGCAGTACTTC.

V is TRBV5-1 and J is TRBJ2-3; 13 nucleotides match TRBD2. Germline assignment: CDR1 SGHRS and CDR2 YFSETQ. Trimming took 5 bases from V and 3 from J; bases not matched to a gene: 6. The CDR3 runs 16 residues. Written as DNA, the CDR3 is TGCGCCAGCAGTTTCCGGACTAGCGGGGGAACAGATACGCAGTATTTT. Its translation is CASSFRTSGGTDTQYF.

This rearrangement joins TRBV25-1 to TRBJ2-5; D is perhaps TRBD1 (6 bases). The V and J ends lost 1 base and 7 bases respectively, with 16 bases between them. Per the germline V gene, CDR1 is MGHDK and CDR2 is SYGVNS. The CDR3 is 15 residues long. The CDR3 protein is CASSESTGSGVTQYF. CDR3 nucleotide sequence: TGTGCCAGCAGTGAATCCACAGGGTCTGGAGTGACCCAGTACTTC.

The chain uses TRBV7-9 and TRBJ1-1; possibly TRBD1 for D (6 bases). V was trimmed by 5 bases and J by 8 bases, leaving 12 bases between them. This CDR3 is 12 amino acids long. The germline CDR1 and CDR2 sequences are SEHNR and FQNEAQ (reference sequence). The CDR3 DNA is TGTGCCAGCAGCACTTCCGGGACAGAAGCTTTCTTT. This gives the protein CASSTSGTEAFF.

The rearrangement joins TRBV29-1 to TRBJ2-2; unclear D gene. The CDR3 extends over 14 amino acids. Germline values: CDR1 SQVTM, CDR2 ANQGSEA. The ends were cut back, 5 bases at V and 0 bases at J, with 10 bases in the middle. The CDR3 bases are TGCAGCGTTAGTGCAGTCGCGAACACCGGGGAGCTGTTTTTT. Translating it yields CSVSAVANTGELFF.

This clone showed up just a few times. The CDR3: CASSLTGGENYGYTF. The CDR3 DNA reads TGTGCCAGCAGCCTCACGGGAGGGGAAAACTATGGCTACACCTTC. The chain recombines TRBV7-3 with TRBJ1-2, with D perhaps TRBD1 (5 bases). Germline V lookup: CDR1 SGHTA, CDR2 FQGTGA. V lost 5 bases and J lost 2, with 15 bases in between. CDR3 size: 15 residues.

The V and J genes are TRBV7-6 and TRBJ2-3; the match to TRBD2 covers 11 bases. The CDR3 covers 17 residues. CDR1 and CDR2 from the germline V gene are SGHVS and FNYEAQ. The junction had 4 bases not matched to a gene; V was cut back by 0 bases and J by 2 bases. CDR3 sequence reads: CASSLAHSGGVTDTQYF. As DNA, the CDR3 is TGTGCCAGCAGCTTAGCGCATAGCGGGGGGGTCACAGATACGCAGTATTTT.

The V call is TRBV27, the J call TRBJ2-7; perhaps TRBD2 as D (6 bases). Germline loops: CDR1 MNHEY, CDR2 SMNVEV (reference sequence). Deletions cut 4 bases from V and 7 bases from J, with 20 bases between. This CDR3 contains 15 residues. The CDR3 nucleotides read TGTGCCAGCAGTTCGACCGGGACCTTAGGGAGGGAGCAGTACTTC. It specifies CASSSTGTLGREQYF.

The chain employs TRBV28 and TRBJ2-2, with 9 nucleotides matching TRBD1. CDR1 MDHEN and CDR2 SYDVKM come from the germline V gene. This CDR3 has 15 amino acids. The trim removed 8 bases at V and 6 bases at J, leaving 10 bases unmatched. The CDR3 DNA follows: TGTGCCAGCGAGTCCGGACAGGGGAGGCCCGGGGAGCTGTTTTTT. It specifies CASESGQGRPGELFF.

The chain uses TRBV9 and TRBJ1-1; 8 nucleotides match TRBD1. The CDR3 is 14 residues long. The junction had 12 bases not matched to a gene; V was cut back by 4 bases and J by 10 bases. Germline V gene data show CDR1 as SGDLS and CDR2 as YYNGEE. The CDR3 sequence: CASSPGQAAGGAFF. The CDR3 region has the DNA TGTGCCAGCAGCCCGGGACAGGCGGCTGGGGGAGCTTTCTTT.

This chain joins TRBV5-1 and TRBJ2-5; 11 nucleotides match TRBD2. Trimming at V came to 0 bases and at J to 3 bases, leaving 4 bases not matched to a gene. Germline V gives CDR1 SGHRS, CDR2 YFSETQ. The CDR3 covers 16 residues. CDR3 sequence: CASSLGLAGGKETQYF. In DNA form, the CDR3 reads TGCGCCAGCAGCTTGGGGCTAGCGGGGGGAAAAGAGACCCAGTACTTC.